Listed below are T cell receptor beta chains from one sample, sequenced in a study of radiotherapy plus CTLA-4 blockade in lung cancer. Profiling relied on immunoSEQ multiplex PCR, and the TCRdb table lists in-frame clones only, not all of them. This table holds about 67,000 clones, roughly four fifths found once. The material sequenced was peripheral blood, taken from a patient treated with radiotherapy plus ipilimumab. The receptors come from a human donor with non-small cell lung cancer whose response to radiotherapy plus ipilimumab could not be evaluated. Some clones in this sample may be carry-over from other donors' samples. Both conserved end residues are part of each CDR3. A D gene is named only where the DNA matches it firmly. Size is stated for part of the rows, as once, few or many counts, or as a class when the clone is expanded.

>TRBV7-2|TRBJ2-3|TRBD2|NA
TGTGCCAGCACCTCTAGCGGAGATACGCAGTATTTT
CASTSSGDTQYF
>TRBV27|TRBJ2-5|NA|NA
TGTGCCAGCAGTCCGGGACAAAAAGAGACCCAGTACTTC
CASSPGQKETQYF
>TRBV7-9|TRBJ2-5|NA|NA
TGTGCCAGCAGCGTTGGACGGGAAACCCAGTACTTC
CASSVGRETQYF
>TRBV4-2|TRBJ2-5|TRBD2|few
TGTGCCAGCAGCCAAGTCGAGCGGGGGCAAGAGACCCAGTACTTC
CASSQVERGQETQYF
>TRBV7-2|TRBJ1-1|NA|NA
TGTGCCAGCAGCCCCTGGACAGTGAACACTGAAGCTTTCTTT
CASSPWTVNTEAFF
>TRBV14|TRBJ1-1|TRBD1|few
TGTGCCAGCAGCTACCACAGGGGCCTCCCTGCTTTCTTT
CASSYHRGLPAFF
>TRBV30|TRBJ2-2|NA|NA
TGTGCCTGGAGCGCGCAGGGATTGGGCACCGGGGAGCTGTTTTTT
CAWSAQGLGTGELFF
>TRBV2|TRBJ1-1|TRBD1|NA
TGTGCCAGCACCGGACAGGGCGGCACTGAAGCTTTCTTT
CASTGQGGTEAFF
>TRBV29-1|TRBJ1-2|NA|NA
TGCAGCGTTGAAGGGGGAGATAACTATGGCTACACCTTC
CSVEGGDNYGYTF
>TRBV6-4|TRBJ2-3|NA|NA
TGTGCCAGCAATGCAGGGAGCACAGATACGCAGTATTTT
CASNAGSTDTQYF
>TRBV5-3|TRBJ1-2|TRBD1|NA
TGTGCCAGAAGCTTGGACAGGGGTAAAGGCTACACCTTC
CARSLDRGKGYTF
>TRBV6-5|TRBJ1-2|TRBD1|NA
TGTGCCAGCAGTTACCGATGGGACAGTTTAATGTATGGCTACACCTTC
CASSYRWDSLMYGYTF
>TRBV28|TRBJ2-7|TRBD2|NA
TGTGCCAGCAGTTTCCTACTAGCGAGTCTCACCTACGAGCAGTACTTC
CASSFLLASLTYEQYF
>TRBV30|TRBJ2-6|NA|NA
TGTGCCTGGAGGGCGTCCCTCGGGACTGACTCTGGGGCCAACGTCCTGACTTTC
CAWRASLGTDSGANVLTF
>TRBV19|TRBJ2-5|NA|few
TGTGCCACCGCTAGGATGGGCAGGGGCCAAGAGACCCAGTACTTC
CATARMGRGQETQYF
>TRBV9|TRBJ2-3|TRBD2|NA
TGTGCCAGCAGCGTAGGAGCGACTAGCGGCACAGATACGCAGTATTTT
CASSVGATSGTDTQYF
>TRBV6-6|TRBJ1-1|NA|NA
TGTGCCAGCAGCCCCCTAAACACTGAAGCTTTCTTT
CASSPLNTEAFF
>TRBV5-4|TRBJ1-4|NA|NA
TGTGCCAGCAGCCCTGGACAGCCGTTTACTAATGAAAAACTGTTTTTT
CASSPGQPFTNEKLFF
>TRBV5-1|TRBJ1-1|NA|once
TGCGCCAGCAGCGTGGCGCAAACCTCCAGGAACACTGAAGCTTTCTTT
CASSVAQTSRNTEAFF
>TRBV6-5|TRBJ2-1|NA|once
TGTGCCAGCAGCCTTCAGGTCTCCTACAATGAGCAGTTCTTC
CASSLQVSYNEQFF
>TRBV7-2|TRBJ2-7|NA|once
TGTGCCAGCAGCTTAGGGGCCTCAAGCTCCTACGAGCAGTACTTC
CASSLGASSSYEQYF
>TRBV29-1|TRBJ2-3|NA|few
TGCAGCGTTGAATTCCGGGATACGCAGTATTTT
CSVEFRDTQYF
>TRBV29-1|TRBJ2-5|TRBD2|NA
TGCAGCGTTGAAGGGACTAGCGGGGGCGCCGAGACCCAGTACTTC
CSVEGTSGGAETQYF
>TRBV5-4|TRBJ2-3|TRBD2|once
TGTGCCAGCAGCCGGGGACTAGCGGACACAGATACGCAGTATTTT
CASSRGLADTDTQYF
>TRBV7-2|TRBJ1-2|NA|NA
TGTGCCAGCAGCTTCGAGACAGCGACCTACTATGGCTACACCTTC
CASSFETATYYGYTF
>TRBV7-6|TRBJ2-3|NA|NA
TGTGCCAGCAGCTTAAGTGCGGCGAAGGCAGATACGCAGTATTTT
CASSLSAAKADTQYF
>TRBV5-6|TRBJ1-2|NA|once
TGTGCCAGCAGCTTCCCCCAGGGGCCCGGCTACACCTTC
CASSFPQGPGYTF
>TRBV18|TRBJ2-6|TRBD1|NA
TGTGCCAGCTCGCCCGACAGGGCTGGGGCCAACGTCCTGACTTTC
CASSPDRAGANVLTF
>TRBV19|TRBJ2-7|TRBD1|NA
TGTGCCAGTAGCAGAGTATCGGGACAGTTTTCTCTTGGAGGCGAGCAGTACTTC
CASSRVSGQFSLGGEQYF
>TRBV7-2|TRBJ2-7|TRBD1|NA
TGTGCCAGCAGCTTAGGCGGACAGGGTTACGAGCAGTACTTC
CASSLGGQGYEQYF
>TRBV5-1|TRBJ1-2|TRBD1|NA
TGCGCCAGCAGCTTGGCGGGACAGGGAACGGGGGGCTACACCTTC
CASSLAGQGTGGYTF
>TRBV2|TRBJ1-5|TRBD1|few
TGTGCCAGCAGCAGGGGGCTAAGCAATCAGCCCCAGCATTTT
CASSRGLSNQPQHF
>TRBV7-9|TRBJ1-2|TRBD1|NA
TGTGCCAGCAGCTTTAGGGACAGAGGATATGGCTACACCTTC
CASSFRDRGYGYTF
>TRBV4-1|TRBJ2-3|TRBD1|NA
TGCGCCAGCAGCCAAGGGCCCCTTCCGACAGGGGCGGGAACAGATACGCAGTATTTT
CASSQGPLPTGAGTDTQYF
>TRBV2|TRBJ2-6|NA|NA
TGTGCCAGCGGCCAACCGCCTCGCTCTGGGGCCAACGTCCTGACTTTC
CASGQPPRSGANVLTF
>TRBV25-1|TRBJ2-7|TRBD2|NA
TGTGCCAGCAGTGGAGCGGGAGTATACGAGCAGTACTTC
CASSGAGVYEQYF
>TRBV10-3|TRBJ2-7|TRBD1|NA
TGTGCCATCAGTGAGTCTACCGGGACAGGGATGCGAGAGCAGTACTTC
CAISESTGTGMREQYF
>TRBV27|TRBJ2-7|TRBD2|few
TGTGCCAGCAGTGCTTTACTAGCGATCGAGGAGCAGTACTTC
CASSALLAIEEQYF
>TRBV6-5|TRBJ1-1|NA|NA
TGTGCCAGCAGTTACGAGATAAACACTGAAGCTTTCTTT
CASSYEINTEAFF
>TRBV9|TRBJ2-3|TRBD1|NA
TGTGCCAGCAGCGTAGAGGGGGCAGGGGATACGCAGTATTTT
CASSVEGAGDTQYF
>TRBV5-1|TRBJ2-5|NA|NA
TGCGCCAGCAGCTCGGGTCAGGGGGAGACCCAGTACTTC
CASSSGQGETQYF
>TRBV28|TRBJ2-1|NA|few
TGTGCCAGCAGGCCCCAGGGGGGAACCTACAATGAGCAGTTCTTC
CASRPQGGTYNEQFF
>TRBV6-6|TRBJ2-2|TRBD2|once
TGTGCCAGCGGCCGACTAGCTTGGACCGGGGAGCTGTTTTTT
CASGRLAWTGELFF
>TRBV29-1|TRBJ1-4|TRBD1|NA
TGCAGCGCCCGGGGGCATGACAGGGGGTACGAAAAACTGTTTTTT
CSARGHDRGYEKLFF
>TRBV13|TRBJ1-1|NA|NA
TGTGCCAGCAGCACAGGTTTCACTGAAGCTTTCTTT
CASSTGFTEAFF
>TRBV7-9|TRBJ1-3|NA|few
TGTGCCAGCAGACCTACAGGGACCGTAAACACCATATATTTT
CASRPTGTVNTIYF
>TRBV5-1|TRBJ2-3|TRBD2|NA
TGCGCCAGCAGCCCGAGCGGGGGGGCTTTGGGAGATACGCAGTATTTT
CASSPSGGALGDTQYF
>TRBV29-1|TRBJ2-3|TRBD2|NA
TGCAGCGCCGACCGGGGAGGGACAGATACGCAGTATTTT
CSADRGGTDTQYF
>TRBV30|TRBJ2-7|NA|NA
TGTGCCCCGAACCCGGAGAGCTCCTACGAGCAGTACTTC
CAPNPESSYEQYF
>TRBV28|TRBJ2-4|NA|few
TGTGCCAGCAGTTTTCAGGGGGGTAAAAACATTCAGTACTTC
CASSFQGGKNIQYF
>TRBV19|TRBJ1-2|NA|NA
TGTGCCAGTAGACTTGGCAGGGGAGCCGGCTACACCTTC
CASRLGRGAGYTF
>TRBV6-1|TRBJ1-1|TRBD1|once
TGTGCCAGCAGTGCTCGACAGGGGCCAAGCGCCACTGAAGCTTTCTTT
CASSARQGPSATEAFF
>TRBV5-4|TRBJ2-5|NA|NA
TGTGCCAGCAGCTCTGGACAGAGTCAAGAGACCCAGTACTTC
CASSSGQSQETQYF